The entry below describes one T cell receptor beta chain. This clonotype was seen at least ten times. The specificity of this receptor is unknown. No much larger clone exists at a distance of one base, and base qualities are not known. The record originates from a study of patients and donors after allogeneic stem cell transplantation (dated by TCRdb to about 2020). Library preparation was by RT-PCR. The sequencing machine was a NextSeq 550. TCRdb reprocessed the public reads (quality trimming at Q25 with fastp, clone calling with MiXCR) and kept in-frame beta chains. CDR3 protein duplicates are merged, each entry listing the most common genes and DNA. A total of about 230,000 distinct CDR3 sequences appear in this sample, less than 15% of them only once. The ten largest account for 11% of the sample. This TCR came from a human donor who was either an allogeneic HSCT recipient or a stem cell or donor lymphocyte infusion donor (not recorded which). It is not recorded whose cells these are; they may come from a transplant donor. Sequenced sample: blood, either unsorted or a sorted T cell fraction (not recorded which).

The CDR3 protein sequence reads: CSARRLAENNEQFF. The sequenced DNA is TGCAGTGCTCGACGACTAGCGGAGAACAATGAGCAGTTCTTC. The V and J genes are TRBV20-1 and TRBJ2-1, and 9 junctional nucleotides match TRBD2. CDR1 and CDR2 are drawn from the germline V gene (reference sequence): DFQATT, SNEGSKA. The V end gives up 5 bases and the J end 5 bases, leaving 7 bases in the junction not matched to a gene. The CDR3 spans 14 residues, from the cysteine through the phenylalanine. The retained sequence is limited to the CDR3, 42 bases, with the frame set at the first base.